Listed below are T cell receptor beta chains from one sample, sequenced in a study of blood T cell repertoires in COVID-19. Method: immunoSEQ multiplex PCR; TCRdb's copy keeps in-frame clones and lacks some. The table records about 100,000 clones, about 90% of them present only once. The material sequenced was peripheral blood. The source of these receptors is a man aged 45-65 years with acute or convalescent COVID-19. The CDR3 runs from the conserved cysteine through the conserved F or W. The D gene is left open where the match is weak. The size of a clone is reported for some rows only, either as once, few or many, or as a class for expanded clones.

NA	once	TRBV18	TRBJ1-1	15	CASSPNPTGSTEAFF	TGTGCCAGCTCTCCGAACCCAACTGGGAGCACTGAAGCTTTCTTT
NA	NA	TRBV7-2	TRBJ1-2	14	CASSLSRVNYGYTF	TGTGCCAGCAGCTTATCTCGAGTTAACTATGGCTACACCTTC
TRBD1	NA	TRBV5-8	TRBJ2-7	16	CASSLMVGTGSYEQYF	TGTGCCAGCAGCTTGATGGTCGGGACAGGTTCCTACGAGCAGTACTTC
NA	NA	TRBV7-8	TRBJ1-5	16	CASSSTGSNSNQPQHF	TGTGCCAGCAGCTCCACAGGATCTAATAGCAATCAGCCCCAGCATTTT
NA	NA	TRBV6-5	TRBJ1-1	14	CASRADRTDTEAFF	TGTGCCAGCAGGGCTGACAGGACTGACACTGAAGCTTTCTTT
NA	few	TRBV7-6	TRBJ2-7	13	CASSLFSSYEQYF	TGTGCCAGCAGCTTATTTAGCTCCTACGAGCAGTACTTC
NA	NA	TRBV7-9	TRBJ2-3	17	CASSLAAVREGTDTQYF	TGTGCCAGCAGCTTAGCTGCGGTCAGGGAGGGCACAGATACGCAGTATTTT
NA	NA	TRBV19	TRBJ2-2	18	CASSMGAGFRTNTGELFF	TGTGCCAGTAGTATGGGGGCTGGTTTCCGTACGAACACCGGGGAGCTGTTTTTT
TRBD1	NA	TRBV27	TRBJ2-4	13	CASFGQGEDIQYF	TGTGCCAGTTTTGGACAGGGGGAAGACATTCAGTACTTC
NA	NA	TRBV24-1	TRBJ2-2	12	CATSDPTGELFF	TGTGCCACCAGTGATCCAACCGGGGAGCTGTTTTTT
TRBD1	NA	TRBV5-1	TRBJ2-5	14	CASSLMQGEKTQYF	TGCGCCAGCAGCTTGATGCAGGGGGAGAAGACCCAGTACTTC
TRBD2	NA	TRBV10-1	TRBJ2-1	14	CASSDLGLANEQFF	TGCGCCAGCAGTGACCTCGGACTAGCCAATGAGCAGTTCTTC
NA	NA	TRBV7-8	TRBJ2-5	14	CASSLTGSGETQYF	TGTGCCAGCAGCTTAACAGGGTCGGGGGAGACCCAGTACTTC
NA	NA	TRBV6-2/TRBV6-3	TRBJ1-2	13	CASSYVEGDGYTF	TGTGCCAGCAGTTACGTTGAAGGGGATGGCTACACCTTC
NA	NA	TRBV4-3	TRBJ2-6	15	CASSPYSSGANVLTF	TGCGCCAGCAGCCCCTACAGCTCTGGGGCCAACGTCCTGACTTTC
TRBD1	NA	TRBV6-1	TRBJ2-5	16	CASSGNRQGSIETQYF	TGTGCCAGCAGTGGTAACAGACAGGGGTCTATAGAGACCCAGTACTTC
TRBD2	once	TRBV7-9	TRBJ2-5	14	CASSPRLAGETQYF	TGTGCCAGCAGCCCCAGACTAGCGGGAGAGACCCAGTACTTC
TRBD1	NA	TRBV19	TRBJ1-5	12	CATRDSNQPQHF	TGTGCCACTCGGGACAGTAATCAGCCCCAGCATTTT
TRBD1	NA	TRBV6-5	TRBJ2-5	14	CASRWGQAGETQYF	TGTGCCAGCCGGTGGGGACAGGCTGGAGAGACCCAGTACTTC
NA	few	TRBV6-1	TRBJ1-5	14	CASSDIRSNQPQHF	TGTGCCAGCAGTGACATCCGGAGCAATCAGCCCCAGCATTTT
TRBD1	NA	TRBV7-7	TRBJ2-7	14	CASSPAGQGYEQYF	TGTGCCAGCAGCCCGGCGGGACAGGGCTACGAGCAGTACTTC
NA	once	TRBV7-6	TRBJ2-1	13	CASSRDMQNEQFF	TGTGCCAGCAGCAGGGACATGCAAAATGAGCAGTTCTTC
NA	NA	TRBV5-4	TRBJ2-5	14	CASSLKQGQETQYF	TGTGCCAGCAGCTTGAAACAGGGACAAGAGACCCAGTACTTC
TRBD2	NA	TRBV3-1/TRBV3-2	TRBJ2-1	14	CASSQDHRGGLEFF	TGTGCCAGCAGCCAAGATCACCGGGGGGGCCTGGAGTTCTTC
TRBD2	NA	TRBV7-3	TRBJ2-7	16	CASSPSGGVPTYEQYF	TGTGCCAGCAGCCCTAGCGGGGGGGTTCCAACCTACGAGCAGTACTTC
NA	NA	TRBV3-1/TRBV3-2	TRBJ1-5	14	CASSQGDIHQPQHF	TGTGCCAGCAGCCAAGGAGACATCCATCAGCCCCAGCATTTT
NA	once	TRBV12-5	TRBJ1-2	15	CASGFPGHLPRGYTF	TGTGCTAGTGGTTTCCCCGGACACCTTCCCAGGGGCTACACCTTC
NA	NA	TRBV6-5	TRBJ2-5	13	CASGRTGPETQYF	TGTGCCAGCGGAAGGACTGGCCCAGAGACCCAGTACTTC
NA	NA	TRBV7-9	TRBJ1-4	14	CASSLGTMNEKLFF	TGTGCCAGCAGCTTAGGGACAATGAATGAAAAACTGTTTTTT
NA	NA	TRBV29-1	TRBJ1-2	14	CSVTRASKMYGYTF	TGCAGCGTCACGAGGGCATCAAAGATGTATGGCTACACCTTC
NA	NA	TRBV4-1	TRBJ1-5	13	CASSLAPDQPQHF	TGCGCCAGCAGCCTCGCCCCGGATCAGCCCCAGCATTTT
NA	NA	TRBV11-3	TRBJ2-7	16	CASSLDHGGISYEQYF	TGTGCCAGCAGCTTAGATCATGGAGGGATTTCCTACGAGCAGTACTTC
TRBD1	NA	TRBV2	TRBJ1-1	14	CASRPRTGGTEAFF	TGTGCCAGCAGGCCGAGGACAGGCGGCACTGAAGCTTTCTTT
NA	NA	TRBV6-5	TRBJ2-7	13	CASSRTVTYEQYF	TGTGCCAGCAGTAGGACAGTCACCTACGAGCAGTACTTC
NA	NA	TRBV11-2	TRBJ2-3	15	CASSSNRASTDTQYF	TGTGCCAGCAGCTCTAACAGGGCTAGCACAGATACGCAGTATTTT
TRBD1	NA	TRBV18	TRBJ2-1	15	CASSPQSDRTNEQFF	TGTGCCAGCTCACCACAGTCGGACAGGACCAATGAGCAGTTCTTC
NA	NA	TRBV9	TRBJ2-3	14	CASSVLGGDYTQYF	TGTGCCAGCAGCGTATTAGGAGGAGATTATACGCAGTATTTT
TRBD1	once	TRBV5-4	TRBJ1-2	17	CASSLAGQGGSYYGYTF	TGTGCCAGCAGCTTGGCCGGACAGGGGGGATCGTACTATGGCTACACCTTC
NA	NA	TRBV3-1/TRBV3-2	TRBJ1-1	13	CASSQDLSTEAFF	TGTGCCAGCAGCCAAGATCTAAGCACTGAAGCTTTCTTT
TRBD1	once	TRBV7-8	TRBJ1-5	14	CASSRTGANQPQHF	TGTGCCAGCAGCCGGACAGGGGCGAATCAGCCCCAGCATTTT
TRBD1	NA	TRBV7-2	TRBJ2-2	15	CASRGDRGQGGELFF	TGTGCCAGCAGGGGAGACAGGGGGCAAGGCGGGGAGCTGTTTTTT
TRBD1	NA	TRBV2	TRBJ1-4	16	CASHRDRGATNEKLFF	TGTGCCAGTCACCGGGACAGGGGTGCAACTAATGAAAAACTGTTTTTT
NA	NA	TRBV12-3/TRBV12-4	TRBJ2-3	11	CASLAGDTQYF	TGTGCCAGCCTGGCAGGAGATACGCAGTATTTT
TRBD1	NA	TRBV7-9	TRBJ1-2	15	CASSPRGVTNYGYTF	TGTGCCAGCAGCCCCAGGGGGGTCACTAACTATGGCTACACCTTC
TRBD1	few	TRBV19	TRBJ1-6	15	CASSQTGVPNSPLHF	TGTGCCAGTAGTCAGACAGGGGTCCCGAATTCACCCCTCCACTTT